Sequencing of this TCR beta chain was carried out in a study of a mutant IDH1 vaccine in newly diagnosed glioma. Findings of the study overall: Across multiple MHC alleles, over 90% of patients had vaccine-induced responses.

As to this clone: Its target is unknown.

The data were produced by immunoSEQ multiplex PCR, yet TCRdb's version contains in-frame clones alone and is incomplete. The data contain roughly 43,000 clones, around 84% of them singletons. Time point here: week 23, last vaccination. Every single dose of the vaccine, 300 ug of mutant IDH1 20-mer peptide, came with topical imiquimod. This TCR was recovered from a woman in her late teens or twenties with glioma. Some clones in this sample may be carry-over from other donors' samples. The sequencing used PBMCs, collected from a glioma patient whose treatment included an IDH1 peptide vaccine.

The CDR3 sequence: CASSLALAGSQETQYF. CDR3 bases: TGTGCCAGCAGCTTAGCACTAGCGGGGTCACAAGAGACCCAGTACTTC. V usage is TRBV7-2 and J usage is TRBJ2-5; TRBD2 agrees at 10 bases. CDR3 size: 16 residues. Germline trimming cut 0 bases from V and 2 bases from J; bases unmatched to any gene: 3. Germline-derived CDR1 and CDR2 are SGHTA and FQGNSA.